At least ten counts were recorded for the clone carrying this T cell receptor beta chain. Its antigen is not identified. The source of the sample is a study of T cells after yellow fever vaccination. Each CDR3 protein gets one entry after TCRdb re-called the 5' RACE reads with MiXCR. The table includes 250,000 to 350,000 distinct CDR3 sequences, approximately 8% detected once. The germline V gene encodes CDR1 SGHDN and CDR2 FVKESK. The CDR3 extends over 16 amino acids. With 4 bases clipped from V and 8 bases from J, the junction kept 9 bases outside the gene matches. Broader study findings: FACS-sorted repertoires could harbor abundant contaminating bulk-population clonotypes. Subsequent to the booster, the majority of primary-vaccination clones reappeared (96% CD4, around 90% CD8). A small proportion of clonotypes was detected in both the CD4 and CD8 compartments.

This clonotype was sampled from a man younger than 30 who received the YFV17D yellow fever vaccine. The V and J genes are TRBV14 and TRBJ2-1, with TRBD2 matching 12 bases. The specimen comprised CD4+ T cells sorted from PBMCs, sampled 5 days after the yellow fever booster vaccination. Here the CDR3 reads CASSPRTSGVGHEQFF. As DNA, the CDR3 is TGTGCCAGCAGCCCAAGGACTAGCGGGGTAGGTCATGAGCAGTTCTTC.